A selection of T cell receptor beta chains follows, all from one sample in a study of cytomegalovirus exposure and HLA in healthy donors. The data were produced by immunoSEQ multiplex PCR, yet TCRdb's version contains in-frame clones alone and is incomplete. The sample consists of 110,000 or so clones, around 77% of them appearing once. Source material: PBMCs. The receptors come from a woman aged 30 to 39 in good health and CMV-seropositive. Each CDR3 is given with its conserved first and last residue. A D gene is named only where the DNA matches it firmly. Clone size appears in some rows only: once, few, many, or a class for an expanded clone.

clone_size j_call v_call d_call cdr3_aa cdr3_nt
NA TRBJ2-1 TRBV15 NA CATSSGGYSYNEQFF TGTGCCACCAGCAGTGGGGGGTACTCCTACAATGAGCAGTTCTTC
NA TRBJ1-1 TRBV2 NA CASSEALQGVMGNTEAFF TGTGCCAGCAGTGAAGCGCTTCAAGGGGTTATGGGGAACACTGAAGCTTTCTTT
once TRBJ1-2 TRBV19 NA CASSIPTDYGYTF TGTGCCAGTAGTATCCCCACAGACTATGGCTACACCTTC
NA TRBJ1-1 TRBV5-4 NA CASSLRGLDTEAFF TGTGCCAGCAGCCTACGGGGACTTGACACTGAAGCTTTCTTT
NA TRBJ1-1 TRBV7-3 NA CASSPQGTNTEAFF TGTGCCAGCAGCCCCCAGGGAACGAACACTGAAGCTTTCTTT
NA TRBJ1-5 TRBV27 NA CASSLDRGNQPQHF TGTGCCAGCAGCCTCGACAGAGGTAATCAGCCCCAGCATTTT
NA TRBJ2-7 TRBV11-3 NA CASSIDTYEQYF TGTGCCAGCAGCATCGACACCTACGAGCAGTACTTC
few TRBJ2-3 TRBV28 TRBD2 CASSLTSGLSTDTQYF TGTGCCAGCAGTTTGACTAGCGGTCTCTCCACAGATACGCAGTATTTT
few TRBJ2-2 TRBV10-3 TRBD1 CAISQTGPEAGELFF TGTGCCATCAGTCAGACAGGGCCCGAGGCCGGGGAGCTGTTTTTT
once TRBJ1-1 TRBV7-9 NA CASSLAQGLFSEAFF TGTGCCAGCAGCTTAGCCCAGGGCCTTTTCTCTGAAGCTTTCTTT
NA TRBJ1-1 TRBV18 TRBD1 CASSPPDREAFF TGTGCCAGCTCACCACCGGACAGGGAGGCTTTCTTT
few TRBJ2-2 TRBV6-4 NA CASSDRFMSELFF TGTGCCAGCAGTGACCGCTTTATGAGCGAGCTGTTTTTT
few TRBJ1-2 TRBV6-5 TRBD1 CASSTGGSGYTF TGTGCCAGCAGTACAGGGGGCTCTGGCTACACCTTC
NA TRBJ2-7 TRBV6-6 TRBD1 CASLRTGGYEQYF TGTGCCAGCCTAAGGACAGGGGGATACGAGCAGTACTTC
NA TRBJ1-1 TRBV6-5 NA CASSSQGSTEAFF TGTGCCAGCAGTTCCCAGGGAAGCACTGAAGCTTTCTTT
NA TRBJ1-2 TRBV27 TRBD1 CASSYRGTYGYTF TGTGCCAGCAGTTACAGGGGAACCTATGGCTACACCTTC
NA TRBJ1-1 TRBV7-9 TRBD1 CSSSRDSNTEAFF TGTTCCAGCAGCCGGGACAGCAACACTGAAGCTTTCTTT
NA TRBJ2-6 TRBV19 TRBD1 CASSKDRASGANVLTF TGTGCCAGTAGTAAAGACAGGGCATCTGGGGCCAACGTCCTGACTTTC
NA TRBJ1-6 TRBV5-5 NA CASSLGRQAGNSPLHF TGTGCCAGCAGCTTAGGCCGACAGGCGGGTAATTCACCCCTCCACTTT
NA TRBJ1-1 TRBV6-1 TRBD1 CASGQGDTEAFF TGTGCCAGCGGACAGGGAGACACTGAAGCTTTCTTT
NA TRBJ2-1 TRBV5-1 TRBD2 CASSSLAGGPSSAFF TGCGCCAGCAGCTCGTTAGCGGGAGGGCCCTCCAGTGCGTTCTTC
NA TRBJ1-2 TRBV6-5 TRBD1 CASSQHGTAGGYTF TGTGCCAGCAGTCAACATGGGACAGCCGGCGGCTACACCTTC
NA TRBJ2-2 TRBV2 TRBD2 CASNGGEGAVFF TGTGCCAGCAATGGCGGGGAGGGAGCGGTGTTTTTT
NA TRBJ2-1 TRBV4-2 TRBD1 CASSQGGTTGPYNEQFF TGTGCCAGCAGCCAAGGGGGTACGACAGGGCCCTACAATGAGCAGTTCTTC
NA TRBJ2-7 TRBV30 TRBD2 CAWVAGAGYEQHF TGTGCCTGGGTAGCGGGAGCCGGGTACGAGCAGCACTTC
NA TRBJ1-4 TRBV19 TRBD1 CASSSKGARGEKLFF TGTGCCAGTAGTTCAAAGGGGGCGCGGGGTGAAAAACTGTTTTTT
NA TRBJ2-7 TRBV5-1 NA CASSSVPAVSYEQYF TGCGCCAGCAGCTCTGTTCCGGCGGTGTCCTACGAGCAGTACTTC
NA TRBJ1-4 TRBV30 TRBD1 CAWMGTGGGKLFF TGTGCCTGGATGGGGACAGGGGGCGGGAAACTGTTTTTT
NA TRBJ1-6 TRBV5-6 TRBD1 CASSIGTGIGSPLHF TGTGCCAGCAGCATAGGGACAGGGATCGGTTCACCCCTCCACTTT
NA TRBJ1-5 TRBV7-2 NA CASSLKGAAHQPQHF TGTGCCAGCAGCTTAAAGGGAGCGGCTCATCAGCCCCAGCATTTT
few TRBJ2-7 TRBV2 TRBD1 CASGSKDRFKAEWNEQYF TGTGCCAGCGGATCTAAGGACAGGTTTAAAGCTGAATGGAACGAGCAGTACTTC
NA TRBJ2-7 TRBV15 TRBD2 CATSRGGGLGYEQYF TGTGCCACCAGCAGAGGGGGGGGTCTGGGTTACGAGCAGTACTTC
once TRBJ2-3 TRBV13 TRBD2 CASSPSGGVDTQYF TGTGCCAGCAGCCCTAGTGGGGGGGTAGATACGCAGTATTTT
NA TRBJ2-3 TRBV6-4 TRBD2 CASSSGSGDTDTQYF TGTGCCAGCAGTAGCGGGAGCGGCGACACAGATACGCAGTATTTT
NA TRBJ1-2 TRBV30 TRBD1 CAWSGRVLTGGHYGYTF TGTGCCTGGAGCGGACGGGTTTTGACAGGGGGTCACTATGGCTACACCTTC
NA TRBJ2-1 TRBV19 TRBD2 CASSSAGSGRSNEQFF TGTGCCAGTAGTTCCGCGGGTAGCGGGAGGAGCAATGAGCAGTTCTTC
NA TRBJ2-3 TRBV6-1 NA CASSEWAPASTDTQYF TGTGCCAGCAGTGAATGGGCCCCCGCTAGCACAGATACGCAGTATTTT
NA TRBJ1-2 TRBV29-1 NA CSVVPFQGGGYGYTF TGCAGCGTTGTGCCCTTCCAGGGAGGAGGTTATGGCTACACCTTC
once TRBJ2-7 TRBV11-3 TRBD2 CASSLASSGGSYEQYF TGTGCCAGCAGCTTAGCTTCTAGCGGGGGGTCCTACGAGCAGTACTTC
NA TRBJ2-3 TRBV5-1 TRBD2 CASSPRDYDAHTQYF TGCGCCAGCAGCCCCCGGGACTACGACGCACATACGCAGTATTTT
NA TRBJ2-3 TRBV10-2 NA CASRAVGATDTQYF TGCGCCAGCAGGGCGGTTGGAGCCACAGATACGCAGTATTTT
NA TRBJ2-3 TRBV19 TRBD2 CASSIDFDFTSGGAEGTDTQYF TGTGCCAGTAGTATAGATTTCGATTTTACTAGCGGGGGGGCGGAAGGCACAGATACGCAGTATTTT
NA TRBJ1-2 TRBV15 TRBD1 CATSRGTGTGDGYTF TGTGCCACCAGCAGGGGTACCGGGACAGGGGATGGCTACACCTTC
NA TRBJ2-3 TRBV6-5 NA CASSYLRNTDTQYF TGTGCCAGCAGTTATTTGAGGAACACAGATACGCAGTATTTT
NA TRBJ1-2 TRBV5-1 NA CASSLVQADYGYTF TGCGCCAGCAGCTTGGTCCAGGCAGACTATGGCTACACCTTC
NA TRBJ1-5 TRBV27 NA CASSSSPGRINQPQHF TGTGCCAGCAGTTCCTCTCCCGGGAGAATCAATCAGCCCCAGCATTTT
NA TRBJ1-1 TRBV9 NA CASSVDTRQPLMNTEAFF TGTGCCAGCAGCGTCGACACCCGACAGCCACTCATGAACACTGAAGCTTTCTTT
NA TRBJ1-2 TRBV9 TRBD1 CASSDFGQGHYGYTF TGTGCCAGCAGCGACTTTGGACAGGGGCATTATGGCTACACCTTC